The rows below give T cell receptor beta chains drawn from one sample of a study of OX40 agonist ivuxolimab in advanced cancers. The method was immunoSEQ multiplex PCR; TCRdb's version includes in-frame clones alone and lacks a portion of them. Of over 35,000 clones listed, about 89% are singletons. Specimen: CD4+ or CD8+ T cells sorted from blood, collected in a trial of the OX40 agonist ivuxolimab. These receptors all come from an adult with an advanced solid tumor such as melanoma, head and neck, liver or kidney cancer. Both conserved end residues are part of each CDR3. The D gene is left open where the match is weak. Size is omitted from some rows. Given values are once, few, many or a class for expanded clones.

TRBV7-9	TRBJ2-7	.	TRBD2	TGTGCCAGCAGCCCTGAGCGGGGAAAGCAGTACTTC	CASSPERGKQYF
TRBV15	TRBJ2-1	.	.	TGTGCCACCAGCAGAGTGAGGGGCGGCTCCTACAATGAGCAGTTCTTC	CATSRVRGGSYNEQFF
TRBV2	TRBJ1-2	.	.	TGTGCCAGCAGTGTGGGGGGGCGCGACTACACCTTC	CASSVGGRDYTF
TRBV27	TRBJ1-2	.	.	TGTGCCAGCAGTCCTAGGGCCCCTGGGGGCTACACCTTC	CASSPRAPGGYTF
TRBV5-1	TRBJ1-2	.	.	TGCGCCAGCAGCTTGGTGGGGGAAAGGGGCTACACCTTC	CASSLVGERGYTF
TRBV7-3	TRBJ2-7	.	.	TGTGCCAGCAGCCAGGGACCGAGGGCTGGCGAGCAGTACTTC	CASSQGPRAGEQYF
TRBV18	TRBJ2-7	.	TRBD1	TGTGCCAGCTCCCTCAGGGGGCACGAGCAGTACTTC	CASSLRGHEQYF
TRBV29-1	TRBJ2-7	.	.	TGCAGCGTTGGACCACAGGACTACGAGCAGTACTTC	CSVGPQDYEQYF
TRBV15	TRBJ1-2	.	TRBD1	TGTGCCACCAGCAGAGTCCCGGGGTGGAGGGGGCGGCGTGGCTACACCTTC	CATSRVPGWRGRRGYTF
TRBV10-3	TRBJ2-7	.	TRBD1	TGTGCCATCAGGGACAGGGACAGGGAATCCTACGAGCAGTACTTC	CAIRDRDRESYEQYF
TRBV29-1	TRBJ1-1	.	.	TGCAGCGTCCATTTTCGCTTAAACACTGAAGCTTTCTTT	CSVHFRLNTEAFF
TRBV28	TRBJ1-1	.	.	TGTGCCAGCAGTTTGATCGGTCGAGCTGAAGCTTTCTTT	CASSLIGRAEAFF
TRBV6-5	TRBJ1-1	.	TRBD1	TGTGCCAGCAGTTCCCCGGACAGGGGGAGCACTGAAGCTTTCTTT	CASSSPDRGSTEAFF
TRBV5-4	TRBJ1-4	.	TRBD1	TGTGCCAGCAGCCGGTATACAGGGGTGGGACCCTATGCAACTAATGAAAAACTGTTTTTT	CASSRYTGVGPYATNEKLFF
TRBV2	TRBJ2-1	few	TRBD2	TGTGCCAGCGGGCGGCGGGGGGGCTACAATGAGCAGTTCTTC	CASGRRGGYNEQFF
TRBV19	TRBJ2-5	once	TRBD1	TGTGCCAGTAGTATGACAGGGCAAGAGACCCAGTACTTC	CASSMTGQETQYF
TRBV6-1	TRBJ2-7	.	.	TGTGCCAGCAGTGCTTGGATTGTCGGGCAGTACTTC	CASSAWIVGQYF
TRBV18	TRBJ2-3	.	TRBD2	TGTGCCAGCTCGCTCGGGACTAGCGGGGATACGCAGTATTTT	CASSLGTSGDTQYF
TRBV15	TRBJ1-3	.	.	TGTGCCACCAGCATAGGCAGACCCAACCCTGGAAACACCATATATTTT	CATSIGRPNPGNTIYF
TRBV7-9	TRBJ2-1	once	TRBD2	TGTGCCAGCAGCGTTACTAGCGGGGGAAGGAATGAGCAGTTCTTC	CASSVTSGGRNEQFF
TRBV11-3	TRBJ2-5	.	TRBD1	TGTGCCAGCAGCTTCGGACAGGGGGCGGGTGAGACCCAGTACTTC	CASSFGQGAGETQYF
TRBV4-3	TRBJ2-3	.	TRBD1	TGCGCCACCTCTTTAGGGGGCGCCCGCACAGATACGCAGTATTTT	CATSLGGARTDTQYF
TRBV7-2	TRBJ2-1	.	.	TGTGCCGGGGGGGCCGACAGGGGCTCCTACAATGAGCAGTTCTTC	CAGGADRGSYNEQFF
TRBV2	TRBJ1-5	.	.	TGTGCCAGCAGCCTAGTAGACCAGCCCCAGCATTTT	CASSLVDQPQHF
TRBV9	TRBJ2-3	.	TRBD2	TGTGCCAGCAGCGGGACTAGCGGAAAAGATACGCAGTATTTT	CASSGTSGKDTQYF
TRBV5-1	TRBJ2-5	.	TRBD1	TGCGCCAGCAGCCCAGGACAGGCTTCAGAGACCCAGTACTTC	CASSPGQASETQYF
TRBV7-2	TRBJ1-1	.	.	TGTGCCAGCAGCTTAGAAAGGGCGGCAGCTTTCTTT	CASSLERAAAFF